The clone carrying this T cell receptor beta chain occurred a few times. Its antigen is unknown. Measured with immunoSEQ multiplex PCR; TCRdb has only the in-frame clones, and not every one. The sample includes 150,000 to 160,000 clones, 75% to 90% of them seen just once. The data are from a study of cytomegalovirus exposure and HLA in healthy donors. Study-wide findings and caveats: Cytomegalovirus association was assigned to 170 or so TCR beta chains. In vitro confirmation showed a few CMV-associated chains to be CMV antigen specific.

The CDR3 is 17 residues long. The receptor's source is a man aged 18 to 30 in good health and CMV-seropositive. Sequenced sample: PBMCs. The chain links TRBV21-1 to TRBJ1-5; the table's D gene call, TRBD1, was not cross checked with the DNA. TRBV21-1 is assigned pseudogene status. CDR3 amino acids: CASSKRPDRVSNQPQHF. CDR3 DNA sequence: TGTGCCAGCAGCAAACGGCCCGACAGGGTTAGCAATCAGCCCCAGCATTTT.